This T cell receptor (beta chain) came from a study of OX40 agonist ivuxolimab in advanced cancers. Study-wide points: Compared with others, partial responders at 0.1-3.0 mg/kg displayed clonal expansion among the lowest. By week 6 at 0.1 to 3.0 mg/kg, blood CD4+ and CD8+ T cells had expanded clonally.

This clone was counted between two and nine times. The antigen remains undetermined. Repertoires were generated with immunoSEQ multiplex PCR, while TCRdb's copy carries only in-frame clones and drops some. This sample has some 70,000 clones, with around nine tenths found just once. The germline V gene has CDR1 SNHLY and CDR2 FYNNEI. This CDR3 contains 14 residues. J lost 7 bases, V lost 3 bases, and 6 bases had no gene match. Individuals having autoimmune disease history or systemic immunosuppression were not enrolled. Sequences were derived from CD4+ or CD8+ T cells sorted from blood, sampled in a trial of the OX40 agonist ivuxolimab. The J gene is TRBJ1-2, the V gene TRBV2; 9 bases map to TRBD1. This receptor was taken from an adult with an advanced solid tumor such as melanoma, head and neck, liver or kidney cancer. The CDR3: CASSEGQGIGGYTF. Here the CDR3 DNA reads TGTGCCAGCAGTGAGGGACAGGGTATTGGTGGCTACACCTTC.